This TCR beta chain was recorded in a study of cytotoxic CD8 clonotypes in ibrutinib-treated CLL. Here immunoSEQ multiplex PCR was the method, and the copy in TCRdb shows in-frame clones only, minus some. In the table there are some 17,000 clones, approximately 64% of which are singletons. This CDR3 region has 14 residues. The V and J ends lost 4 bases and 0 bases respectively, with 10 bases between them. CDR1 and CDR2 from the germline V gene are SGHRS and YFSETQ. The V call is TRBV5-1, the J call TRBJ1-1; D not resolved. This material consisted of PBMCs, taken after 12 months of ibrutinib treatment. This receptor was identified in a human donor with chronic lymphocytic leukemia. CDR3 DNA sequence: TGCGCCAGCAGCATAAATTTCATGAACACTGAAGCTTTCTTT. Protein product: CASSINFMNTEAFF.